Included here is one T cell receptor beta chain sequence, with context. Its specificity is not known. Method: immunoSEQ multiplex PCR; TCRdb's copy keeps in-frame clones and lacks some. This table holds more than 75,000 clones, under 95% found once. CDR3 length: 14 residues. The J segment lost 5 bases and the V segment lost 11 bases, leaving 8 bases of the junction unmatched. CDR1 SNHLY and CDR2 FYNNEI come from the germline V gene. This sample was included in a study of T cell responses to AZD1222 COVID-19 vaccine. Study conclusions and caveats: Nearly half of spike-specific TCRs reportedly go after variant regions that carry no mutations.

This TCR came from an adult who received the AZD1222 COVID-19 vaccine. The chain joins TRBV2 to TRBJ2-1, with TRBD2 matching 11 bases. The sequencing here drew on peripheral blood, taken 28 days after the second AZD1222 dose. The CDR3 nucleotides are TGTGCCGCAAGTAGCGGGAGGGGACACAATGAGCAGTTCTTC. Amino acids: CAASSGRGHNEQFF. The variable domain in full, with the rest retrieved from reference TRBV2 and TRBJ2-1, is EPEVTQTPSHQVTQMGQEVILRCVPISNHLYFYWYRQILGQKVEFLVSFYNNEISEKSEIFDDQFSVERPDGSNFTLKIRSTKLEDSAMYFCAASSGRGHNEQFFGPGTRLTVL.